The present T cell receptor beta chain was sequenced within a study of blood T cell repertoires in COVID-19. Turning to the study itself: COVID-19 samples, acute and convalescent, were from the United States, Italy and Spain. Sources were T cells, B-cell-depleted T cells, or PBMCs; the material itself was cDNA or gDNA.

This CDR3 has 11 amino acids. CDR1 LNHDA and CDR2 SQIVND come from the germline V gene (reference sequence). Trimming took 3 bases from V and 5 from J, leaving 4 bases between them. How the authors handled the data: Scientists estimated how many nucleated cells there were by amplifying reference gene primers. Sequencing used immunoSEQ multiplex PCR; TCRdb keeps in-frame clones, though not all of them. Clone size and the V and J calls come from that table; the DNA yielded D and trimming. The sample lists hundreds of thousands of clones; under 85% were seen once. The TCR sequence derives from a woman aged 40 to 49 with active or convalescent COVID-19. V gene TRBV19 combines with J gene TRBJ2-5, with D uncertain. What was sequenced was peripheral blood. The CDR3 here is CASSMGETQYF. As DNA, the CDR3 is TGTGCCAGTAGTATGGGCGAGACCCAGTACTTC.